A selection of T cell receptor beta chains follows, all from one sample in a study of cytotoxic CD8 clonotypes in ibrutinib-treated CLL. Sequenced by immunoSEQ multiplex PCR; TCRdb stores in-frame clones only, minus some. The sample includes 130,000 or so clones, 60% to 85% seen only once; the top ten take approximately 30%. The specimen was PBMCs, collected after 12 months of ibrutinib treatment. These receptors were obtained from a human donor with chronic lymphocytic leukemia. Both conserved end residues are part of each CDR3. A D gene is named only where the DNA matches it firmly. Clone sizes are given selectively: once, few, many, or a class where the clone is expanded.

TGTGCCAGCAGCTTAGAACCGCCGGAGACCCAGTACTTC CASSLEPPETQYF TRBJ2-5 NA NA TRBV7-6
TGTGCCAGCAGTGAACTTGCGCCGTACGAGCAGTACTTC CASSELAPYEQYF TRBJ2-7 NA NA TRBV6-1
TGTGCCAGCAGTTCCGGAAGCGCTCTCTCACCCCTCCACTTT CASSSGSALSPLHF TRBJ1-6 NA NA TRBV6-6
TGTGCCAGTTCCAACCGGGACCGAGTCTACGAGCAGTACTTC CASSNRDRVYEQYF TRBJ2-7 NA NA TRBV19
TGTGCCAGCACCTTGGAGTTTCTGGGCGGGGGGGCCCAAGATACGCAGTATTTT CASTLEFLGGGAQDTQYF TRBJ2-3 many TRBD2 TRBV28
TGTGCCAGCAGCTGGGACTTGGGGGGCAATGAGCAGTTCTTC CASSWDLGGNEQFF TRBJ2-1 NA NA TRBV7-2
TGTGCCAGCAGCCGAGGGTCAGGGTTAGCCTACGAGCAGTACTTC CASSRGSGLAYEQYF TRBJ2-7 NA NA TRBV6-5
TGTGCCAGCAGTTTTCCCGGACAGGGATTAAAGCAGTACTTC CASSFPGQGLKQYF TRBJ2-7 NA TRBD1 TRBV28
TGCGCCAGCAGCTTGGTCAGGGGGCCGTACAATGAGCAGTTCTTC CASSLVRGPYNEQFF TRBJ2-1 NA TRBD1 TRBV5-1
TGTGCCAGCAGCTTGTCTGGACAGGGGACAGATACGCAGTATTTT CASSLSGQGTDTQYF TRBJ2-3 NA TRBD1 TRBV5-5
TGTGCCATCAGTGAGTCTGACAGAGCTGAAAACTATGGCTACACCTTC CAISESDRAENYGYTF TRBJ1-2 few NA TRBV10-3
TGTGCCAGCAGCCAAGATTTAGGGGTACTACCCACCGGTCGGGAGCTGTTTTTT CASSQDLGVLPTGRELFF TRBJ2-2 once NA TRBV14
TGTGCCAGCAGCCTAGGCCTCGGACAGCCTGAAAATTCACCCCTCCACTTT CASSLGLGQPENSPLHF TRBJ1-6 NA NA TRBV4-2
TGTGCCAGCAGCCCTCTGAGCGGCAACACCGGGGAGCTGTTTTTT CASSPLSGNTGELFF TRBJ2-2 NA NA TRBV2
TGTGCCAGCTCAAGACAGGACAGGGGTAATGAAAAACTGTTTTTT CASSRQDRGNEKLFF TRBJ1-4 NA TRBD1 TRBV18
TGTGCCAGCTCACCCTCCCTCGGTCTAGCTTCACCCCTCCACTTT CASSPSLGLASPLHF TRBJ1-6 once NA TRBV18
TGTGCCAGCAGCTTTCCTAGCGGGGGTTACAATGAGCAGTTCTTC CASSFPSGGYNEQFF TRBJ2-1 once TRBD2 TRBV7-9
TGTGCCAGCAGTCCCCTCAGGGTCTACGAGCAGTACTTC CASSPLRVYEQYF TRBJ2-7 once NA TRBV27
TGTGCCAGCTCACAGGGACAGGGGACCAATCAGCCCCAGCATTTT CASSQGQGTNQPQHF TRBJ1-5 NA TRBD1 TRBV18